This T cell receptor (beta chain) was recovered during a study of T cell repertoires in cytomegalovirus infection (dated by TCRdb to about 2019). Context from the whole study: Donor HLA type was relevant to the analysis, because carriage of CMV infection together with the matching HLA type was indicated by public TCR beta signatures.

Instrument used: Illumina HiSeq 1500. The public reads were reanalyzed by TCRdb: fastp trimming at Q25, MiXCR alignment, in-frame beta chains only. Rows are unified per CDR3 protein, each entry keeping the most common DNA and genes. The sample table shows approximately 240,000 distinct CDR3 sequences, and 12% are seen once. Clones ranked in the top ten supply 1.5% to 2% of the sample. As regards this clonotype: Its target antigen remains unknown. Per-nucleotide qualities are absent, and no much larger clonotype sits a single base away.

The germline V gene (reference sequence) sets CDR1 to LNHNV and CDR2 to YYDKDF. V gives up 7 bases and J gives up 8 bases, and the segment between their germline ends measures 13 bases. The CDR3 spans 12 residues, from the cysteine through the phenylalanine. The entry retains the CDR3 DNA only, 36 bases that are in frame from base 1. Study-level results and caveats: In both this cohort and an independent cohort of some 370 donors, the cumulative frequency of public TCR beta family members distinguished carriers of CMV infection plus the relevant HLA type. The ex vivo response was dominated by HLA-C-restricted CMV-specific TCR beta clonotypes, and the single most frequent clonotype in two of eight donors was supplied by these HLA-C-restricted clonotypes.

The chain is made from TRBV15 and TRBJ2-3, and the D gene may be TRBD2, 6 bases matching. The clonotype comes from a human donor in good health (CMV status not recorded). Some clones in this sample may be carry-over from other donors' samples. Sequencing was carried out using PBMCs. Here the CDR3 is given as CATKGGPGTQYF. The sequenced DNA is TGTGCCACCAAAGGAGGGCCAGGTACGCAGTATTTT. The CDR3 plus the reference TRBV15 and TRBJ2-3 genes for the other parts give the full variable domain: DAMVIQNPRYQVTQFGKPVTLSCSQTLNHNVMYWYQQKSSQAPKLLFHYYDKDFNNEADTPDNFQSRRPNTSFCFLDIRSPGLGDTAMYLCATKGGPGTQYFGPGTRLTVL.